This T cell receptor (beta chain) originates from a study of somatic mutations in cytotoxic T cells in rheumatoid arthritis (TCRdb year 2017). For context, the study as a whole: Some V beta antibody-stained T-cell populations were flow-sorted on a FACSAria II or Sony SH800 at nearly 100% purity, and sorted V beta1+ cells also underwent TCRB sequencing. The study asked whether expanded CD8+ T-cell clones in newly diagnosed, untreated rheumatoid arthritis carry somatic mutations, and used TCRB deep sequencing to characterize clonality. TCRB deep sequencing was performed for approximately 60 rheumatoid arthritis patients and 20 healthy controls. Patients and controls did not essentially differ in median age, which was nearly identical between the groups. Summary of the overall study and its limitations: CD8+ T-cell clonality did not differ significantly between rheumatoid arthritis patients and age-matched healthy controls. It was unknown which antigens the expanded CD8+ clones targeted, and their absence from virus-specific databases did not exclude viral specificity. The finding that TRBV07 was slightly underrepresented in patients was left unadjusted for multiple comparisons. Several identical CD8+ TCRB sequences were found in both blood and synovial fluid, and in about an eighth of the roughly 65 patients the largest CD8+ clone exceeded 20% of CD8+ cells. Healthy controls showed no age-related increase in CD8+ clonality, whereas patients did (Spearman r of about 0.53).

V loses 5 bases at its end and J loses 5 bases; junction bases beyond the gene matches: 16. According to the germline V gene (reference sequence), CDR1 reads MNHEY and CDR2 reads SMNVEV. Reading from cysteine to phenylalanine, the CDR3 counts 17 amino acids. The only DNA kept is the CDR3, 51 bases in frame from the first base. TCRB CDR3 sequencing used the immunoSEQ assay on genomic DNA. As for the original processing: Nothing other than productive TCRB rearrangements was included in the analyses. Clonality was calculated as a Shannon entropy-based productive clonality index, and a clone was defined by a unique TCRB CDR3 sequence. Repertoire overlap between two samples was calculated from the template counts of each clone relative to total templates per sample. V-gene usage measured by flow cytometry correlated with TCRB sequencing V-gene usage, with a Spearman r of 0.6 to 0.75. TCRdb retrieved this table from immuneACCESS and kept in-frame rearrangements only. Not all clones are present; in checked studies, unresolved V genes account for under half, and no reason is known for the remainder. The V and J calls and clone size were taken over from that table, and D and trimming were inferred from the DNA. Within this sample are 8,000 to 11,000 clones, with 81% of them counted one time only. The ten top clones hold roughly 19% of the sample.

Buffy coats from some 19 blood donors served as healthy controls, a group that was 45% to 55% female with a median age of about 60 years (range roughly 20-80). CD4+ and CD8+ cells were isolated by positive magnetic bead selection on an AutoMACS, and purity was checked by flow cytometry. Isolation of peripheral blood mononuclear cells was done through Ficoll-Paque PLUS density gradient separation. DNA from CD4-enriched, CD8-enriched or PBMC samples was extracted using Nucleospin Tissue or Tissue XS kits and then quantified on a Qubit 2.0 fluorometer. Concerning this clone: It has no known antigen specificity. No base quality information exists; no much larger clone differs at one position.

The sequence is built from TRBV27 and TRBJ2-5; 8 bases in the junction line up with TRBD1. The clonotype comes from a woman between 50 and 59 years old in good health. The sample consisted of CD8+ T cells sorted from blood. The CDR3 has the sequence CASSTQGAGGSRETQYF. The DNA sequence is TGTGCCAGCAGTACGCAGGGGGCAGGGGGATCTAGGGAGACCCAGTACTTC.